The rows below give T cell receptor beta chains drawn from one sample of a study of blood T cell repertoires in COVID-19. Profiled with immunoSEQ multiplex PCR; TCRdb holds only in-frame clones, not every one. The repertoire has around 320,000 clones, roughly 90% of them found once; the top ten carry approximately 12%. Sequencing was performed on peripheral blood. These receptors were collected from a woman aged 25 to 39 with COVID-19, enrolled during active disease. Each CDR3 is given with its conserved first and last residue. D genes are given only for firm matches. Expanded clones are given a class, and other clones once, few, many or no size at all.

CDR3aa	CDR3nt	v_gene	d_gene	j_gene	abundance
CASSFGRLYGYTF	TGTGCCAGCAGTTTTGGCAGGCTATATGGCTACACCTTC	TRBV28	-	TRBJ1-2	-
CAIRTDGSYEQYF	TGTGCCATCAGGACAGACGGTTCCTACGAGCAGTACTTC	TRBV10-3	-	TRBJ2-7	-
CASIPGAGGITDTQYF	TGCGCCAGCATTCCCGGGGCAGGGGGTATCACAGATACGCAGTATTTT	TRBV5-1	TRBD1	TRBJ2-3	-
CASSQGGANTGELFF	TGTGCCAGCAGCCAAGGGGGCGCGAACACCGGGGAGCTGTTTTTT	TRBV7-9	TRBD1	TRBJ2-2	-
CASSSIGAMNTEAFF	TGTGCCAGCAGCTCCATTGGGGCCATGAACACTGAAGCTTTCTTT	TRBV9	-	TRBJ1-1	-
CASSNRDTKLFF	TGCGCCAGCAGCAACCGGGACACAAAACTGTTTTTT	TRBV5-1	-	TRBJ1-4	-
CASGRDSQPYNEQFF	TGCGCCAGCGGTCGGGACAGCCAACCCTACAATGAGCAGTTCTTC	TRBV5-1	TRBD1	TRBJ2-1	-
CASSPTLQGNTEAFF	TGTGCCAGCTCACCCACCCTACAGGGGAACACTGAAGCTTTCTTT	TRBV18	-	TRBJ1-1	-
CASSPYRGTEAFF	TGTGCCAGTAGTCCTTACAGGGGAACTGAAGCTTTCTTT	TRBV19	TRBD1	TRBJ1-1	few
CASSHRDSRSPLHF	TGCGCCAGCAGCCACAGAGACAGCCGTTCACCCCTCCACTTT	TRBV5-1	-	TRBJ1-6	once